There are a few counts of the clone carrying this TCR beta chain. The data were taken from a study of blood T cell repertoires in COVID-19. Study summary: PBMCs, B-cell-depleted T cells, or T cells were the source of the cDNA or gDNA that made up the material.

The V and J ends lost 6 bases and 5 bases, in that order; junction bases with no gene match: 7. Germline CDR1 is SGHRS and CDR2 is YFSETQ. The CDR3 extends over 14 amino acids. This table comes from immunoSEQ multiplex PCR, and its TCRdb copy is limited to in-frame clones, with some not included. This sample has about 240,000 clones, with about 80% found just once. The chain combines TRBV5-1 with TRBJ2-1; 8 bases align to TRBD2. Sequencing was done on a sample of peripheral blood. The clonotype was recovered from a woman aged 80 or older with acute or convalescent COVID-19. The CDR3 spells CASTPGGANNEQFF. CDR3 sequence (DNA): TGCGCCAGCACCCCGGGGGGGGCTAACAATGAGCAGTTCTTC.